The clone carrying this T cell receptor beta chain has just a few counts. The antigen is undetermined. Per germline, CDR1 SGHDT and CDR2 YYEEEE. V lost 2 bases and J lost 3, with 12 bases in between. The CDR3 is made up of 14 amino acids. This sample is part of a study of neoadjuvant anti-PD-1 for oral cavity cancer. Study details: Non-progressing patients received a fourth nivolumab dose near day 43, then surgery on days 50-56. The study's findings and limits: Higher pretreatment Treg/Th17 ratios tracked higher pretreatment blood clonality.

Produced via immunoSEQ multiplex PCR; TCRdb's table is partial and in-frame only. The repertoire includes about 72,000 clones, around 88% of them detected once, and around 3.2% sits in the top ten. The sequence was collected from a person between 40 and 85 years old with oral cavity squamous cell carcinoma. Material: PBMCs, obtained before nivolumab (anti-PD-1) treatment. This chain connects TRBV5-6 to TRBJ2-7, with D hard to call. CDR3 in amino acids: CASSFFLGNYEQYF. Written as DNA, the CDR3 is TGTGCCAGCAGCTTTTTTTTGGGAAACTACGAGCAGTACTTC.